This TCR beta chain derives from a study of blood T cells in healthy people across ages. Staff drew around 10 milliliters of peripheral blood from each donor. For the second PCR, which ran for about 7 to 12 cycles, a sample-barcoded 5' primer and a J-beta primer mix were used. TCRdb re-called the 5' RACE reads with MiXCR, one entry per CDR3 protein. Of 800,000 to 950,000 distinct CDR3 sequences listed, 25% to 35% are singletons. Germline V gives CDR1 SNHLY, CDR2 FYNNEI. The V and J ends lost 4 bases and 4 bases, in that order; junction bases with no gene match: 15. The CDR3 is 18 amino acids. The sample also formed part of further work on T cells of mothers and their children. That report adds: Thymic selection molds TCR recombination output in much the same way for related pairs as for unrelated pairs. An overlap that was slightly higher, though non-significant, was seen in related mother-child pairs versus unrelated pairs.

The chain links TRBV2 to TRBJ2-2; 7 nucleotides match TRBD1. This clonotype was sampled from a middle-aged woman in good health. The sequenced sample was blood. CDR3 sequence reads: CASSGEYLGTAATGELFF. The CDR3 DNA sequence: TGTGCCAGCAGTGGAGAATACTTGGGGACAGCGGCCACCGGGGAGCTGTTTTTT.